Below, one T cell receptor (beta chain) is given with its context. The data were taken from a study of T cells in Graves' hyperthyroidism and ophthalmopathy. Amplified TCR beta CDR3 regions came from RNA transcripts. The TCR CDR3 was amplified in a first-round RT-PCR using the HTBI primer set. MiXCR, applied by TCRdb to the multiplex PCR reads, yields one record per CDR3 protein. This sample has 200,000 to 250,000 distinct CDR3 sequences; less than 20% occur once, and the top ten carry around 30%. Germline V gene data show CDR1 as PRHDT and CDR2 as FYEKMQ (reference sequence). The length of the CDR3 is 18 residues. Losses at the gene ends were 0 bases for V and 6 bases for J; bases not matched to a gene: 16.

The V and J genes are TRBV13 and TRBJ2-7; TRBD1 agrees at 8 bases. This receptor was identified in a woman younger than 35 with Graves' ophthalmopathy. The specimen sequenced was blood. The CDR3, as DNA: TGTGCCAGCAGCTTAGGGGACCAAGACAGGGGCCTGCCCAGCGAGCAGTACTTC. It encodes CASSLGDQDRGLPSEQYF. Supplemented by reference TRBV13 and TRBJ2-7, the full variable domain reads AAGVIQSPRHLIKEKRETATLKCYPIPRHDTVYWYQQGPGQDPQFLISFYEKMQSDKGSIPDRFSAQQFSDYHSELNMSSLELGDSALYFCASSLGDQDRGLPSEQYFGPGTRLTVT.